These T cell receptor beta chains were read from a single sample in a study of CD4+ T cells in melanoma. TCRdb's table, derived via immunoSEQ multiplex PCR, lists solely in-frame clones and lacks some. This sample yields around 55,000 clones, of which nearly 70% are seen a single time; 4.8% belongs to the top ten. Sequenced material: tumor tissue. All receptors derive from a human donor with melanoma. The CDR3 runs from the conserved cysteine through the conserved F or W. Fields, in order: D gene, clone size, V gene, J gene, CDR3 protein, CDR3 DNA. The D gene is left open where the match is weak. Not all rows give a size; the values are once, few, many and, for expanded clones, a class.

D gene: TRBD1
clone size: .
V gene: TRBV6-6
J gene: TRBJ1-4
CDR3 protein: CASRYRPDRVNEKLFF
CDR3 DNA: TGTGCCAGCAGATACCGACCAGACAGGGTAAATGAAAAACTGTTTTTT

D gene: .
clone size: .
V gene: TRBV19
J gene: TRBJ1-2
CDR3 protein: CASSTSMQNGYTF
CDR3 DNA: TGTGCCAGTAGTACATCTATGCAGAACGGCTACACCTTC

D gene: .
clone size: .
V gene: TRBV28
J gene: TRBJ1-4
CDR3 protein: CASSLWAENEKLFF
CDR3 DNA: TGTGCCAGCAGTTTATGGGCCGAAAATGAAAAACTGTTTTTT

D gene: .
clone size: .
V gene: TRBV5-8
J gene: TRBJ2-7
CDR3 protein: CASSSDSTYEQYF
CDR3 DNA: TGTGCCAGCAGCTCCGACTCGACCTACGAGCAGTACTTC

D gene: .
clone size: medium-sized
V gene: TRBV7-9
J gene: TRBJ1-2
CDR3 protein: CASSPGRIYGYTF
CDR3 DNA: TGTGCCAGCAGCCCGGGACGGATCTATGGCTACACCTTC

D gene: .
clone size: large
V gene: TRBV7-9
J gene: TRBJ1-4
CDR3 protein: CASSPQQGEKLFF
CDR3 DNA: TGTGCCAGCAGCCCACAACAGGGAGAAAAACTGTTTTTT

D gene: .
clone size: .
V gene: TRBV4-3
J gene: TRBJ2-7
CDR3 protein: CASSQDRQGEQYF
CDR3 DNA: TGCGCCAGCAGCCAAGATAGGCAGGGGGAGCAGTACTTC

D gene: TRBD2
clone size: .
V gene: TRBV6-5
J gene: TRBJ2-2
CDR3 protein: CASSLAGGDTGELFF
CDR3 DNA: TGTGCCAGCAGTTTAGCGGGGGGCGACACCGGGGAGCTGTTTTTT

D gene: .
clone size: .
V gene: TRBV11-2
J gene: TRBJ2-3
CDR3 protein: CASSLENSDTQYF
CDR3 DNA: TGTGCCAGCAGCTTAGAAAACTCAGATACGCAGTATTTT

D gene: .
clone size: medium-sized
V gene: TRBV2
J gene: TRBJ2-1
CDR3 protein: CASSGRGYNEQFF
CDR3 DNA: TGTGCCAGCAGTGGCAGGGGTTACAATGAGCAGTTCTTC

D gene: TRBD1
clone size: .
V gene: TRBV4-2
J gene: TRBJ2-7
CDR3 protein: CASSQGTGVSYEQYF
CDR3 DNA: TGTGCCAGCAGCCAAGGGACAGGGGTATCCTACGAGCAGTACTTC

D gene: .
clone size: .
V gene: TRBV20-1
J gene: TRBJ2-5
CDR3 protein: CSALAGETQYF
CDR3 DNA: TGCAGTGCCCTGGCAGGGGAGACCCAGTACTTC

D gene: TRBD1
clone size: .
V gene: TRBV7-2
J gene: TRBJ1-5
CDR3 protein: CASSTDRGNQPQHF
CDR3 DNA: TGTGCCAGCAGCACAGACAGGGGCAATCAGCCCCAGCATTTT

D gene: .
clone size: .
V gene: TRBV6-5
J gene: TRBJ2-1
CDR3 protein: CASSAPDGGDEQFF
CDR3 DNA: TGTGCCAGCAGTGCCCCCGACGGGGGCGATGAGCAGTTCTTC

D gene: .
clone size: .
V gene: TRBV19
J gene: TRBJ2-7
CDR3 protein: CASSIDLGQPNYEQYF
CDR3 DNA: TGTGCCAGTAGTATAGATCTAGGGCAGCCCAACTACGAGCAGTACTTC

D gene: .
clone size: .
V gene: TRBV7-8
J gene: TRBJ1-5
CDR3 protein: CASSAPGRNQPQHF
CDR3 DNA: TGTGCCAGCAGCGCACCGGGCCGCAATCAGCCCCAGCATTTT

D gene: TRBD1
clone size: .
V gene: TRBV5-1
J gene: TRBJ2-7
CDR3 protein: CASSLGQGAPREQYF
CDR3 DNA: TGCGCCAGCAGCTTGGGACAGGGGGCTCCGCGAGAGCAGTACTTC

D gene: .
clone size: .
V gene: TRBV9
J gene: TRBJ1-2
CDR3 protein: CASSGHREEKGYTF
CDR3 DNA: TGTGCCAGCAGCGGACACAGGGAAGAAAAAGGCTACACCTTC

D gene: TRBD1
clone size: .
V gene: TRBV28
J gene: TRBJ1-5
CDR3 protein: CATTGGDQPQHF
CDR3 DNA: TGTGCCACGACAGGGGGCGATCAGCCCCAGCATTTT

D gene: .
clone size: .
V gene: TRBV14
J gene: TRBJ2-1
CDR3 protein: CASSPAGTLSNNEQFF
CDR3 DNA: TGTGCCAGCAGTCCAGCCGGGACACTATCGAATAATGAGCAGTTCTTC

D gene: .
clone size: .
V gene: TRBV7-2
J gene: TRBJ1-2
CDR3 protein: CASSISRGGYTF
CDR3 DNA: TGTGCCAGCAGCATTAGCAGGGGTGGCTACACCTTC

D gene: .
clone size: .
V gene: TRBV19
J gene: TRBJ2-5
CDR3 protein: CASKGGLSRTQYF
CDR3 DNA: TGTGCCAGTAAGGGGGGGCTAAGTAGGACCCAGTACTTC

D gene: .
clone size: once
V gene: TRBV6-5
J gene: TRBJ1-2
CDR3 protein: CASTHDVGRVYGYTF
CDR3 DNA: TGTGCCAGCACTCACGATGTGGGTCGGGTCTATGGCTACACCTTC

D gene: .
clone size: medium-sized
V gene: TRBV21-1
J gene: TRBJ2-7
CDR3 protein: CASSNTGTGVLNEQYF
CDR3 DNA: TGTGCCAGCAGCAACACCGGGACAGGGGTCCTGAACGAGCAGTACTTC

D gene: TRBD1
clone size: .
V gene: TRBV7-2
J gene: TRBJ1-2
CDR3 protein: CASTAGDRPLETF
CDR3 DNA: TGTGCCAGCACCGCGGGGGACAGGCCGCTTGAGACCTTC

D gene: TRBD1
clone size: .
V gene: TRBV6-5
J gene: TRBJ1-5
CDR3 protein: CASGQGASQPQHF
CDR3 DNA: TGTGCCAGCGGACAGGGGGCTAGTCAGCCCCAGCATTTT

D gene: TRBD2
clone size: once
V gene: TRBV4-3
J gene: TRBJ2-7
CDR3 protein: CASSRAGTSAAEQYF
CDR3 DNA: TGCGCCAGCAGCCGAGCCGGGACTAGCGCGGCCGAGCAGTACTTC

D gene: .
clone size: .
V gene: TRBV7-9
J gene: TRBJ1-1
CDR3 protein: CASSPSTGGMNTEAFF
CDR3 DNA: TGTGCCAGCAGCCCATCTACTGGGGGTATGAACACTGAAGCTTTCTTT

D gene: TRBD1
clone size: many
V gene: TRBV6-1
J gene: TRBJ1-6
CDR3 protein: CASNRDRGPSPLHF
CDR3 DNA: TGTGCCAGTAACCGGGACAGGGGGCCTTCACCCCTCCACTTT

D gene: .
clone size: .
V gene: TRBV12-5
J gene: TRBJ1-1
CDR3 protein: CASTASWEDTEAFF
CDR3 DNA: TGTGCTAGTACAGCGTCGTGGGAGGACACTGAAGCTTTCTTT

D gene: .
clone size: .
V gene: TRBV7-9
J gene: TRBJ1-1
CDR3 protein: CASSPVRSNTEAFF
CDR3 DNA: TGTGCCAGCAGCCCGGTGAGGTCGAACACTGAAGCTTTCTTT

D gene: TRBD1
clone size: .
V gene: TRBV4-3
J gene: TRBJ1-1
CDR3 protein: CASSQTTGVGEAFF
CDR3 DNA: TGCGCCAGCAGCCAAACGACAGGGGTGGGGGAAGCTTTCTTT

D gene: .
clone size: .
V gene: TRBV6-1
J gene: TRBJ1-4
CDR3 protein: CASTNFLETNEKLFF
CDR3 DNA: TGTGCCAGCACAAATTTTTTGGAAACTAATGAAAAACTGTTTTTT

D gene: .
clone size: .
V gene: TRBV25-1
J gene: TRBJ2-7
CDR3 protein: CASSEVLYGKQYF
CDR3 DNA: TGTGCCAGCAGTGAGGTTCTTTACGGCAAGCAGTACTTC

D gene: TRBD1
clone size: .
V gene: TRBV5-1
J gene: TRBJ2-2
CDR3 protein: CASSRTGNTGELFF
CDR3 DNA: TGCGCCAGCAGCAGGACAGGGAACACCGGGGAGCTGTTTTTT